This TCR beta chain was obtained from a study of memory CD4+ T cells and cytomegalovirus serostatus (dated by TCRdb to 2018 to 2020). Context from the whole study: The 33 healthy Belgian adults in the cohort included 9 who were CMV seropositive and roughly 25 who were CMV seronegative. CD4+ memory TCRbeta repertoires of a Belgian cohort with known cytomegalovirus serostatus were sequenced in order to replicate a published TCR-based CMV serostatus classifier. The research as a whole found: Among the 150 to 200 previously reported CMV-associated TCRbeta sequences, some 70 showed up in the CD4+ memory repertoires, with each one found in between one and five individuals. Results were interpreted as suggesting that the CMV-associated TCR signature is largely present in the CD4+ memory repertoire. For CMV serostatus prediction, a median bootstrapped AUC of 0.95 was reached with the original framework, and a median bootstrapped AUC of about 0.89 was reached with a US-trained random forest. A median bootstrapped AUC of 0.95 with a 95% CI of 0.76-1.00 was achieved on the Belgian cohort by the original-framework classifier. Only CD4+CD45RO+ memory cells were sequenced, in contrast to the original study, in which naive and memory CD4+ and CD8+ populations were covered.

Of note for this clone: Its target antigen remains unknown. No base quality information exists; no much larger clone differs at one position.

Single viable CD3+CD4+CD8-CD45RO+ cells were sorted as memory CD4+ T cells on a FACSAria II. CMV serostatus was determined using a Roche Elecsys assay that detects serum IgG against CMV pp150, pp28, p38 and p52. Once the samples were thawed, total CD4+ T cells were enriched through positive selection using CD4 magnetic microbeads. The samples came from a separate study whose specific focus was interrogating the CD4+ T cell memory repertoire. Following standard operating procedures, peripheral blood mononuclear cells were isolated and cryopreserved, while serum was kept at -80 degrees C. CD3-PerCP (BW264/56), CD4-APC (RPA-T4), CD45RO-PE (UCHT1) and CD8-Pacific Orange (3B5) antibodies were used for staining, and non-viable cells were excluded with Sytox blue. The Quick-DNA Microprep Kit was used to extract genomic DNA from the sorted cells. TCRbeta DNA was amplified with the immunoSEQ hsTCRbeta kit following the manufacturer's protocol. TCRbeta libraries were sequenced on an Illumina MiSeq instrument. The paper's processing steps were these. After out-of-frame sequences were removed, 2,204,828 distinct TCRbeta sequences remained, averaging around 67,000 per individual. Each individual was scored by the count of 150 to 200 previously reported CMV-associated TCRbeta sequences and the total productive distinct TCRbeta count. A beta-binomial model was reimplemented in Python, and scikit-learn random forests with default parameters were trained on data from the US cohort. On the Belgian cohort, classifier performance was reported as the median AUC, along with percentile confidence intervals, across 10,000 bootstrap iterations. The source is immuneACCESS, and TCRdb retained only in-frame sequences with V and J called. Part of the clones is not carried over; for the studies checked, unresolved V genes explain less than half of this, and the remainder is unexplained. The V and J calls and the clone size are those of that table, but D and trimming were determined from the DNA. The sample table contains about 75,000 clones; only one count was recorded for around four fifths of them. Of the sample, 2.5% to 3% falls within the top ten clones.

Relative to germline, V is missing 10 bases and J is missing 3 bases, with 3 bases of the junction outside any gene match. From cysteine to phenylalanine, the CDR3 is 12 amino acids long. The CDR3 DNA has 36 bases and is translated from base 1. For CDR1 and CDR2, the germline V gene lists ENHRY and SYGVKD. This TCR derives from an adult in good health and CMV-seropositive. The sample was memory CD4+ T cells from blood. This chain is built from TRBV10-3 and TRBJ1-1, with TRBD1 identical over 9 junction bases. Here the CDR3 is given as CATRTGDTEAFF. The DNA sequence is TGTGCCACCCGGACAGGGGACACTGAAGCTTTCTTT.